A selection of T cell receptor beta chains follows, all from one sample in a study of T cell responses to AZD1222 COVID-19 vaccine. Some clones are missing from TCRdb's copy, which holds only in-frame ones; the method was immunoSEQ multiplex PCR. The sample lists 100,000 to 150,000 clones, roughly 91% seen once, with roughly 11% in the top ten. Sequenced here: peripheral blood, sampled on day 0 of MenACWY control vaccination. The receptors originated from an adult in good health. Each CDR3 is given with its conserved first and last residue. The order of the fields is V gene, clone size, J gene, D gene, CDR3 DNA, CDR3 protein. A D gene is named only where the DNA matches it firmly. Clone size appears in some rows only: once, few, many, or a class for an expanded clone.

TRBV14	.	TRBJ1-3	.	TGTGCCAGCAGCCAAGCTTACAGCTACTCTGGAAACACCATATATTTT	CASSQAYSYSGNTIYF
TRBV9	.	TRBJ1-1	TRBD1	TGTGCCAGCAGCCCCCAACAGGGGATCGGCACTGAAGCTTTCTTT	CASSPQQGIGTEAFF
TRBV2	.	TRBJ2-2	.	TGTGCCAGCAGTGAACGTCACGGGGAGCTGTTTTTT	CASSERHGELFF
TRBV9	.	TRBJ2-2	.	TGTGCCAGCAGCGTAGGGCGATCTTACACCGGGGAGCTGTTTTTT	CASSVGRSYTGELFF
TRBV5-1	few	TRBJ2-7	.	TGCGCCAGCAGCGCATCTTTCTCGACAGTGTTTTCCTACGAGCAGTACTTC	CASSASFSTVFSYEQYF
TRBV11-2	.	TRBJ2-1	.	TGTGCCAGCAGCTCTCCGGGGGACGCAAGCCTAAATGAGCAGTTCTTC	CASSSPGDASLNEQFF
TRBV5-4	.	TRBJ2-5	.	TGTGCCAGCAGCTTGAGTCGGATGGCAGCGGGAGAGACCCAGTACTTC	CASSLSRMAAGETQYF
TRBV5-6	.	TRBJ1-1	.	TGTGCCAGCAGCTTACAGGGTTCTAAAGCTTTCTTT	CASSLQGSKAFF
TRBV5-6	.	TRBJ2-7	TRBD1	TGTGCCAGCAGCGGAACCGGGACAGGGATTGACGAGCAGTACTTC	CASSGTGTGIDEQYF
TRBV7-5	.	TRBJ1-1	.	TGTGCCAGACGAACCAGTAATGTGGGGAAGAACACTGAAGCTTTCTTT	CARRTSNVGKNTEAFF
TRBV11-2	.	TRBJ1-4	TRBD1	TGTGCCAGCAGCTTCCGCTGGGGACAGGGTTCGAATGAAAAACTGTTTTTT	CASSFRWGQGSNEKLFF
TRBV13	few	TRBJ2-2	TRBD2	TGTGCCAGCAGCCTAAGAAGACTAGCGGTGAACACCGGGGAGCTGTTTTTT	CASSLRRLAVNTGELFF
TRBV4-2	.	TRBJ1-2	.	TGTGCCAGCAGCCAAGATATCACGAATGCTTATGGCTACACCTTC	CASSQDITNAYGYTF
TRBV7-3	.	TRBJ2-3	TRBD2	TGTGCCAGCAGCTCCTCAGTAGCGGGAGCTGATACGCAGTATTTT	CASSSSVAGADTQYF
TRBV27	.	TRBJ1-4	.	TGTGCCAGCAGTTTATCTCGGCAGCGTGAAAAACTGTTTTTT	CASSLSRQREKLFF
TRBV6-1	.	TRBJ2-5	TRBD2	TGTGCCAGCAGTGAATTAGCGGGAGAGAGAGAGACCCAGTACTTC	CASSELAGERETQYF
TRBV4-2	.	TRBJ2-7	.	TGTGCCAGCAGCCAATTGGACAAGGGGCGAAACTCCTACGAGCAGTACTTC	CASSQLDKGRNSYEQYF
TRBV7-2	.	TRBJ2-2	TRBD1	TGTGCCAACACAGGGGGTCGGACCGGGGAGCTGTTTTTT	CANTGGRTGELFF
TRBV7-9	.	TRBJ2-2	.	TGTGCCAGCAGTAGACTGATGGGGAACACCGGGGAGCTGTTTTTT	CASSRLMGNTGELFF
TRBV5-1	few	TRBJ2-2	.	TGCGCCAGCAGCCCGTCGTGGGGCGGGGAGCTGTTTTTT	CASSPSWGGELFF
TRBV6-5	.	TRBJ1-5	TRBD1	TGTGCCAGCAGGGGAGGGGGCCAGCCCCAGCATTTT	CASRGGGQPQHF
TRBV5-1	few	TRBJ1-4	TRBD1	TGCGCCAGCAGCTCAGGGACAGCGGGGATAAGTGAAAAACTGTTTTTT	CASSSGTAGISEKLFF
TRBV11-1	once	TRBJ2-1	TRBD2	TGTGCCAGCAGCCCCATAGCGGGAGCCTCCTACAATGAGCAGTTCTTC	CASSPIAGASYNEQFF
TRBV4-2	.	TRBJ2-2	.	TGTGCCAGCAGCCTTGAGCGGCCGAACACCGGGGAGCTGTTTTTT	CASSLERPNTGELFF
TRBV11-3	.	TRBJ2-5	TRBD2	TGTGCCAGCAGCTTGGCTAGCGGGAGTGTGGAGACCCAGTACTTC	CASSLASGSVETQYF
TRBV7-9	.	TRBJ1-1	.	TGTGCCAGCAGCCCGAGGGGGGGAGGAGGGGCTGAAGCTTTCTTT	CASSPRGGGGAEAFF
TRBV7-2	.	TRBJ2-5	TRBD2	TGTGCCAGCTCGGATCCGGGACTAGCGGGAGTCTCCGCGGAGACCCAGTACTTC	CASSDPGLAGVSAETQYF
TRBV6-6	.	TRBJ1-1	.	TGTGCCAGCAGTTACGAGGGGAACACTGAAGCTTTCTTT	CASSYEGNTEAFF